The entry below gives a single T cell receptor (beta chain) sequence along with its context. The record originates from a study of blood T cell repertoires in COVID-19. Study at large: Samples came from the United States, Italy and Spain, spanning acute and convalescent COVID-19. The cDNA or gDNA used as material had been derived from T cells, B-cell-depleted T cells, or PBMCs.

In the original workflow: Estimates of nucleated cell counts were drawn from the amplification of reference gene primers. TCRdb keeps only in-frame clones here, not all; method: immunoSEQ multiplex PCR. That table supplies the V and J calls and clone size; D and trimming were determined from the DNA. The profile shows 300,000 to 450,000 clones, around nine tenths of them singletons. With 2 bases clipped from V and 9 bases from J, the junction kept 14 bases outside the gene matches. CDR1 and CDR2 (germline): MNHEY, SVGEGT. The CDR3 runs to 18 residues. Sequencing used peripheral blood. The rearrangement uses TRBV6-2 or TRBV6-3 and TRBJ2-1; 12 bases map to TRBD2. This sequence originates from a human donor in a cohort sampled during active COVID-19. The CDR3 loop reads CASSYPGLAGHVRGEQFF. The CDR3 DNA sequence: TGTGCCAGCAGTTACCCAGGACTAGCGGGGCACGTTCGGGGTGAGCAGTTCTTC.